One and the same sample provided the 28 T cell receptor beta chains below, sequenced in a study of CD4+ T cells in melanoma. Sequencing was performed with immunoSEQ multiplex PCR; in TCRdb, only in-frame clones are kept and a portion is missing. The sample lists 20,000 to 25,000 clones, roughly 73% seen once, with roughly a tenth in the top ten. Receptors originate from a human donor with melanoma.

In this sample, this clone turned up once. The chain recombines TRBV27 with TRBJ2-1; perhaps TRBD1 as D (6 bases). The CDR3 contains 15 residues. V gave up 10 bases and J gave up 0 bases, with 16 bases separating them. CDR1 and CDR2 (germline): MNHEY, SMNVEV (reference sequence). CDR3 sequence: CATGLRGSSYNEQFF. The CDR3 region has the DNA TGTGCCACCGGTCTCAGGGGTAGCTCCTACAATGAGCAGTTCTTC.

This clone has just one count. This chain uses TRBV5-8 with TRBJ1-2, with D tentatively TRBD1 (5 bases). The CDR3 spans 16 residues. Trimming took 4 bases from V and 0 from J, leaving 16 bases between them. Germline loops: CDR1 SGHTS, CDR2 YDEGEE. The CDR3 is CASSLIGTASNYGYTF. In DNA, the CDR3 is TGTGCCAGCAGCCTAATAGGGACGGCATCTAACTATGGCTACACCTTC.

Here the CDR3 reads CAWSSTGGLTEAFF. The CDR3 coding sequence is TGTGCCTGGAGCTCGACAGGGGGCCTCACTGAAGCTTTCTTT. The chain carries TRBV30 and TRBJ1-1; 10 nucleotides agree with TRBD1. Looked up from germline, CDR1 is GTSNPN and CDR2 is SVGIG (reference sequence). The length of the CDR3 is 14 residues. With V trimmed by 3 bases and J by 4 bases, 5 bases remained unmatched. The full variable domain, rest sourced from reference TRBV30 and TRBJ1-1, is SQTIHQWPATLVQPVGSPLSLECTVEGTSNPNLYWYRQAAGRGLQLLFYSVGIGQISSEVPQNLSASRPQDRQFILSSKKLLLSDSGFYLCAWSSTGGLTEAFFGQGTRLTVV.

The CDR3 sequence is CASSAGGKNEKLFF. The CDR3 DNA is TGTGCCAGCTCTGCAGGGGGTAAAAATGAAAAACTGTTTTTT. This chain joins TRBV18 and TRBJ1-4, with 7 bases matching TRBD1. Per germline, CDR1 KGHSH and CDR2 LQKENI. Losses at the gene ends were 6 bases for V and 5 bases for J; bases not matched to a gene: 6. The CDR3 covers 14 residues.

V gene TRBV27 combines with J gene TRBJ2-1, with 9 bases aligning to TRBD2. V lost 2 bases to trimming and J lost 10 bases; unmatched junction nucleotides: 9. Germline V lookup: CDR1 MNHEY, CDR2 SMNVEV (reference sequence). The CDR3 runs to 15 residues. The CDR3 spells CASSLTGGGAGEQFF. In DNA, the CDR3 is TGTGCCAGCAGTTTAACTGGCGGGGGGGCGGGAGAGCAGTTCTTC.

Only a few counts were recorded for this clone. The chain couples TRBV10-3 to TRBJ1-1; the D is unclear. The ends were cut back, 10 bases at V and 7 bases at J, with 10 bases in the middle. The germline V gene has CDR1 ENHRY and CDR2 SYGVKD. This CDR3 has 10 amino acids. The CDR3 region has the DNA TGTGCCAGTGGGGAATTTGAAGCTTTCTTT. This codes for CASGEFEAFF.

The gene calls are TRBV10-3 and TRBJ2-7, with 8 bases fitting TRBD1. The V and J ends lost 2 bases and 1 base, in that order; junction bases with no gene match: 7. The CDR3 consists of 16 residues. Germline CDR1 is ENHRY and CDR2 is SYGVKD. The chain's CDR3 is CAISEATGARSYEQYF. CDR3 nucleotides: TGTGCCATCAGTGAGGCGACAGGGGCGAGGTCCTACGAGCAGTACTTC.

V usage is TRBV5-1 and J usage is TRBJ1-5; 7 bases line up with TRBD1. Trimming removed 1 base from V and 5 bases from J; junction bases left unmatched: 3. Germline loops: CDR1 SGHRS, CDR2 YFSETQ. The CDR3 spans 14 residues. The CDR3 DNA sequence: TGCGCCAGCAGCTTGACAGGGGTGGATCAGCCCCAGCATTTT. This codes for CASSLTGVDQPQHF.

This chain links TRBV11-2 with TRBJ2-7; TRBD2 aligns across 10 bases. The CDR3 spans 15 residues. Germline V CDR1 and CDR2: SGHAT, FQNNGV. With V trimmed by 5 bases and J by 0 bases, 4 bases remained unmatched. Written as DNA, the CDR3 is TGTGCCAGCAGCCCTAGCGGGGGTTACTCCTACGAGCAGTACTTC. Translation: CASSPSGGYSYEQYF.

This chain uses TRBV27 with TRBJ2-7; 9 nucleotides agree with TRBD2. J lost 2 bases, V lost 6 bases, and 8 bases had no gene match. CDR1 MNHEY and CDR2 SMNVEV come from the germline V gene (reference sequence). The CDR3 covers 15 residues. CDR3 sequence (DNA): TGTGCCAGCAGCTACTCTAGCGGGACAACCTACGAGCAGTACTTC. This codes for CASSYSSGTTYEQYF.

V usage is TRBV6-1 and J usage is TRBJ1-1, with 9 bases identical to TRBD1. The V and J ends lost 0 bases and 0 bases, in that order; junction bases with no gene match: 8. Per germline, CDR1 MNHNS and CDR2 SASEGT. This CDR3 is 18 amino acids long. The CDR3 DNA is TGTGCCAGCAGTGAAGCGCTCTTGACAGGGGGAGTGAACACTGAAGCTTTCTTT. Its translation: CASSEALLTGGVNTEAFF.

The rearrangement links TRBV10-2 to TRBJ1-2; TRBD1 matches at 7 bases. In germline, CDR1 is WSHSY, CDR2 SAAADI. This CDR3 region has 14 residues. V lost 6 bases, J lost 4 bases, and 8 bases stayed unmatched. CDR3 protein: CASSRGQEGYGYTF. The CDR3 bases are TGCGCCAGCAGCCGCGGACAGGAGGGCTATGGCTACACCTTC.

V is TRBV19 and J is TRBJ1-5; D not certain. The V gene's germline CDR1 is LNHDA and CDR2 SQIVND (reference sequence). CDR3 size: 16 residues. V was pared by 6 bases and J by 2 bases, with 17 bases between. In nucleotides, the CDR3 is TGTGCCAGTAGCGACGGGCCACTCTTGCGCAATCAGCCCCAGCATTTT. Protein: CASSDGPLLRNQPQHF.

Sample share makes this clone medium-sized (0.01 to 0.1%). The chain is built from TRBV5-1 and TRBJ2-5; 7 positions agree with TRBD1. This CDR3 comprises 16 residues. Germline V gene lookup returns CDR1 SGHRS and CDR2 YFSETQ. V shed 4 bases and J 1 base; nucleotides not matched to a gene: 10. The DNA for the CDR3 is TGCGCCAGCAGCCTTCCCCACGGGACAGCCCAAGAGACCCAGTACTTC. Translated, it gives CASSLPHGTAQETQYF.

The V and J genes are TRBV6-5 and TRBJ1-3; no clear D gene. The V end was cut by 0 bases, the J end by 2 bases, with 5 bases between. CDR1 and CDR2 (germline): MNHEY, SVGAGI. This CDR3 has 14 residues. The DNA of the CDR3 is TGTGCCAGCAGTTACTCAGGGCCTGGAAACACCATATATTTT. Translating gives CASSYSGPGNTIYF.

Only a few counts were recorded for this clone. CDR3 coding DNA: TGTGCCAGCAGTGTTGGGCGAATACCCGGCTACACCTTC. Translation gives CASSVGRIPGYTF. V and J are TRBV2 and TRBJ1-2; D is unresolved. V dropped 4 bases and J dropped 8 bases, with 14 bases sitting between them. Per germline, CDR1 SNHLY and CDR2 FYNNEI. The CDR3 runs 13 residues.

The gene calls are TRBV2 and TRBJ1-3, with D perhaps matching TRBD1 (6 bases). The V gene lost 6 bases and the J gene lost 0 bases, with 9 bases spanning the gap. The CDR3 spans 14 residues. The germline V gene encodes CDR1 SNHLY and CDR2 FYNNEI. The CDR3 DNA reads TGTGCCAGCAGACAGGGTTTCTCTGGAAACACCATATATTTT. Its translation is CASRQGFSGNTIYF.

The chain combines TRBV15 with TRBJ2-7; 8 bases match TRBD1. The CDR3 spans 17 residues. CDR1 and CDR2 from the germline V gene are LNHNV and YYDKDF (reference sequence). V gave up 2 bases and J gave up 2 bases; unmatched junction bases: 11. Here the CDR3 reads CATSRPSRTGRAYEQYF. The CDR3 DNA sequence: TGTGCCACCAGCAGACCGTCCCGGACAGGGCGAGCCTACGAGCAGTACTTC.

This chain uses TRBV7-6 with TRBJ2-6, with D possibly being TRBD2 (5 bases). The V end lost 5 bases, the J end lost 0 bases, and 26 bases lay between the germline ends. CDR1 SGHVS and CDR2 FNYEAQ come from the germline V gene. This CDR3 has 21 residues. The CDR3 nucleotides read TGTGCCAGCAGCCTCACTCCCCTTGGACTTTCTATGATCTCTGGGGCCAACGTCCTGACTTTC. Encoded protein: CASSLTPLGLSMISGANVLTF.

This clone was observed a few times. The chain carries TRBV29-1 and TRBJ2-2, with D possibly being TRBD1 (5 bases). The CDR3 spans 15 residues. The V and J ends lost 6 bases and 4 bases respectively, with 18 bases between them. Germline CDR1 reads SQVTM; CDR2 reads ANQGSEA. The CDR3 here is CSVAKGKAVTGELFF. CDR3 coding DNA: TGCAGCGTAGCTAAGGGGAAGGCGGTCACCGGGGAGCTGTTTTTT.

In its sample, this clone was seen once. The V and J genes are TRBV5-1 and TRBJ2-5, with D perhaps matching TRBD1 (5 bases). The CDR3 is 15 amino acids. V lost 4 bases, J lost 0 bases, and 13 bases lay in between. Germline V gives CDR1 SGHRS, CDR2 YFSETQ. DNA for the CDR3: TGCGCCAGCAGCAATGGGGCAGGGAACCAAGAGACCCAGTACTTC. The encoded protein is CASSNGAGNQETQYF.

The genes are TRBV11-2 and TRBJ2-2; D gene ambiguous. Germline V CDR1 and CDR2: SGHAT, FQNNGV. Trimming took off 4 bases at V and 1 base at J, with 16 bases between the two ends. CDR3 size: 17 residues. The DNA for the CDR3 is TGTGCCAGCAGCTCCTCCGCGGATTTTAGGAACACCGGGGAGCTGTTTTTT. The encoded protein is CASSSSADFRNTGELFF.

This sequence joins TRBV7-9 and TRBJ2-2, with 7 bases fitting TRBD1. The V and J ends lost 3 bases and 6 bases, in that order; junction bases with no gene match: 1. Germline V lookup: CDR1 SEHNR, CDR2 FQNEAQ (reference sequence). The CDR3 has 13 amino acids. The CDR3 here is CASSLGQPGELFF. CDR3 coding DNA: TGTGCCAGCAGCTTGGGACAGCCCGGGGAGCTGTTTTTT. The whole variable domain, filled in from reference TRBV7-9 and TRBJ2-2, reads DTGVSQNPRHKITKRGQNVTFRCDPISEHNRLYWYRQTLGQGPEFLTYFQNEAQLEKSRLLSDRFSAERPKGSFSTLEIQRTEQGDSAMYLCASSLGQPGELFFGEGSRLTVL.

CDR3 sequence: CASTTHGKAETQYF. DNA of the CDR3: TGTGCCAGCACGACTCATGGAAAGGCAGAGACCCAGTACTTC. V gene TRBV2 combines with J gene TRBJ2-5; D gene ambiguous. Trimming took 7 bases from V and 4 from J, leaving 16 bases between them. The V gene's germline CDR1 is SNHLY and CDR2 FYNNEI. The CDR3 consists of 14 residues.

This chain uses TRBV9 with TRBJ1-1; the D is unclear. Germline assignment: CDR1 SGDLS and CDR2 YYNGEE. This CDR3 spans 13 amino acids. V lost 4 bases and J 2 bases, leaving 9 bases between the germline ends. Here the CDR3 DNA reads TGTGCCAGCAGCTTCGCGGGTAACACTGAAGCTTTCTTT. Translating it yields CASSFAGNTEAFF.

The chain links TRBV29-1 to TRBJ2-7, with 12 bases lining up with TRBD2. V lost 4 bases, J lost 2 bases, and 9 bases stayed unmatched. This CDR3 has 16 amino acids. Per the germline V gene, CDR1 is SQVTM and CDR2 is ANQGSEA. CDR3 protein: CSVALRTSGVPYEQYF. CDR3 nucleotides: TGCAGCGTTGCCCTCAGGACTAGCGGGGTACCCTACGAGCAGTACTTC.

The chain links TRBV7-9 to TRBJ2-2; D perhaps matches TRBD2 (5 bases). Germline V lookup: CDR1 SEHNR, CDR2 FQNEAQ (reference sequence). V dropped 1 base and J dropped 0 bases, with 12 bases sitting between them. CDR3 size: 17 residues. The CDR3 loop is CASSLGVGETNTGELFF. The DNA of the CDR3 is TGTGCCAGCAGCTTAGGGGTCGGGGAAACGAACACCGGGGAGCTGTTTTTT.

The chain carries TRBV9 and TRBJ2-3; no reliable D call. This CDR3 contains 12 residues. Deletions cut 4 bases from V and 5 bases from J, with 8 bases between. Germline values: CDR1 SGDLS, CDR2 YYNGEE. CDR3 nucleotide sequence: TGTGCCAGCAGCTTCACTGGAGATACGCAGTATTTT. Protein: CASSFTGDTQYF.